The entry below gives a single T cell receptor (beta chain) sequence along with its context. No antigen is known for it. No qualities accompany the bases; no much larger clone lies one base away. The data stem from a study of blood T cell repertoires in COVID-19 (dated by TCRdb to about 2020). About the study as a whole: Collaborator samples came from the United States, Italy and Spain and covered acute and convalescent phases of COVID-19. The material from the prospective study consisted of cDNA or gDNA derived from T cells, B-cell-depleted T cells, or PBMCs. The dataset comprised deeply sampled blood TCRbeta repertoires from subjects exposed to, actively infected with, or recovered from COVID-19. A freely available public database, intended as a resource for researchers studying the immune response to SARS-CoV-2, is where the repertoires were released. Samples came from the ongoing ImmuneRACE study (first 160 participants) plus 1,254 subjects from 6 global collaborators. Nearly every sample came with metadata listing a de-identified subject ID, COVID-19 status, age in years and sex. Where available, HLA class I and class II types were obtained from metadata supplied by the sample provider rather than from assay-based typing.

TCRbeta CDR3 regions were amplified from genomic DNA using the immunoSEQ Assay, a bias-controlled multiplex PCR. Regarding the original processing steps: The number of nucleated cells in each sample was estimated from the amplification of reference gene primers within the assay. Sequence reads were collapsed and filtered to measure the absolute abundance of every unique TCRbeta CDR3 rearrangement. Productive Simpson clonality was computed per sample as the square root of Simpson's diversity index over productive rearrangements. Held by TCRdb, this immuneACCESS table contains in-frame sequences only and omits some clones. Under half of the omission traces to an unresolved V gene where checked; the cause of the rest is unknown. That table is the source of V, J and clone size, and D and trimming were worked out from the DNA. Here the sample has roughly 190,000 clones; around nine tenths occur a single time. The ten most abundant clones make up approximately 5.5% of the sample.

Each collaborating institution followed its own protocols to collect whole blood in K2EDTA tubes. For TCRbeta analysis, collaborators shipped samples in one of three forms: frozen whole blood, isolated PBMCs, or DNA extracted from either of those sample types. Study-level results and caveats: Clinical and demographic metadata were provided uncurated, with the amount varying by source and participant.

For CDR1 and CDR2, the germline V gene (reference sequence) lists LGHDT and YNNKEL. V and J are trimmed by 1 base and 7 bases, and the gene matches miss 7 bases of the junction. The CDR3, cysteine through phenylalanine, is 16 amino acids long. Just CDR3 DNA is preserved here, 48 bases in frame from base 1. The rearrangement combines TRBV3-1 (or the pseudogene TRBV3-2) with TRBJ1-2, and 12 junction bases match TRBD1. The sample consisted of peripheral blood. This clonotype originated in a man aged 35 to 55 with active or convalescent COVID-19. The CDR3 region: CASSQVGTGGAPGYTF. The sequenced DNA is TGTGCCAGCAGCCAAGTGGGGACAGGGGGCGCTCCTGGCTACACCTTC.